Each of the 26 T cell receptor beta chains below was sequenced from the same sample in a study of T cell responses to AZD1222 COVID-19 vaccine. TCRdb's copy holds only in-frame clones and misses some; the assay was immunoSEQ multiplex PCR. The sample lists approximately 150,000 clones, under 95% occurring once. Specimen: peripheral blood, collected on day 0 of AZD1222 vaccination. These receptors all stem from an adult in good health.

The chain couples TRBV4-1 to TRBJ2-1, with TRBD2 matching over 11 bases. CDR3 length: 21 residues. Germline V CDR1 and CDR2: MGHRA, YSYEKL. The junction had 16 bases not matched to a gene; V was cut back by 1 base and J by 2 bases. The DNA of the CDR3 is TGCGCCAGCAGCCAAGTTTCCTCAATTGGGGGACTAGCGGCCACCTACAATGAGCAGTTCTTC. As protein: CASSQVSSIGGLAATYNEQFF.

The genes are TRBV6-4 and TRBJ2-7, with D perhaps TRBD1 or TRBD2 (5 bases each). The CDR3 has 14 residues. V was pared by 8 bases and J by 5 bases, with 19 bases between. Germline V gene sequence: CDR1 MRHNA, CDR2 SNTAGT. The CDR3 bases are TGTGCCAGCCGGGACCCACAGTTCATGGACGAGCAGTACTTC. Protein product: CASRDPQFMDEQYF.

This clone appeared a few times. No conserved phenylalanine or tryptophan ends this CDR3, so it is likely a read error. The limits of the CDR3 on the DNA are not certain, so only TCRdb's listed CDR3 is given. The rearrangement joins TRBV6-6 to TRBJ1-2; the D call TRBD1 from the table was never checked on the DNA. 11 amino acids form the CDR3, both terminal residues included. The germline V gene encodes CDR1 MNHNY and CDR2 SVGAGI (reference sequence). The CDR3 protein is CASNRGQGFSI.

The genes are TRBV10-1 and TRBJ2-1; possible D gene TRBD2, 6 bases. Per the germline V gene, CDR1 is WNHNN and CDR2 is SYGVQD (reference sequence). This CDR3 spans 14 amino acids. Trimming stripped 6 bases from V and 7 bases from J, with 16 bases between. The CDR3 region has the DNA TGCGCCAGCAGCCAAACCGGGACTCGGAATGAGCAGTTCTTC. It yields the protein CASSQTGTRNEQFF.

The rearrangement uses TRBV5-5 and TRBJ2-1, with 7 bases lining up with TRBD2. Trimming cost V 4 bases and J 2 bases; bases outside gene matches: 18. Germline V lookup: CDR1 SGHKS, CDR2 YYEKEE (reference sequence). The CDR3 totals 19 residues. The CDR3 nucleotides are TGTGCCAGCAGCCACCCTACTAGACTAGCAGGTGGGACCTACAATGAGCAGTTCTTC. This gives the protein CASSHPTRLAGGTYNEQFF.

V gene TRBV5-1 combines with J gene TRBJ1-2; no definite D call. This CDR3 is built from 15 residues. V lost 0 bases and J lost 0, with 9 bases in between. Germline CDR1 SGHRS, CDR2 YFSETQ. In DNA form, the CDR3 reads TGCGCCAGCAGCTTGGCCGGGCAGCCTAACTATGGCTACACCTTC. It specifies CASSLAGQPNYGYTF.

J is TRBJ2-7 and V is TRBV6-5; TRBD2 is a possible D gene (6 bases). The CDR3 length is 13 residues. The V and J ends lost 9 bases and 2 bases respectively, with 14 bases between them. CDR1 MNHEY and CDR2 SVGAGI come from the germline V gene. Written as DNA, the CDR3 is TGTGCCAGTCGGGACTCGGAGACCTACGAGCAGTACTTC. It is translated as CASRDSETYEQYF.

V is TRBV6-6 and J is TRBJ1-2; D is perhaps TRBD1 (5 bases). V lost 6 bases and J lost 2, with 10 bases in between. The CDR3 length is 13 residues. CDR1 and CDR2 from the germline V gene are MNHNY and SVGAGI (reference sequence). This chain's CDR3 is CASSAQGNYGYTF. The CDR3 DNA reads TGTGCCAGCAGCGCTCAGGGAAACTATGGCTACACCTTC.

This CDR3 is CASSGGSYSPLHF. As DNA, the CDR3 is TGTGCCAGCAGCGGGGGGAGCTACTCACCCCTCCACTTT. This chain links TRBV3-1 (or the pseudogene TRBV3-2) with TRBJ1-6, with D perhaps matching TRBD1 (5 bases). Germline values: CDR1 LGHDT, CDR2 YNNKEL (reference sequence). V lost 5 bases to trimming and J lost 10 bases, with 12 bases between them. The CDR3 contains 13 residues.

This chain uses TRBV6-5 with TRBJ2-3, with D hard to call. Per the germline V gene, CDR1 is MNHEY and CDR2 is SVGAGI. CDR3 length equals 15 residues. The V and J ends lost 2 bases and 2 bases respectively, with 11 bases between them. The CDR3 DNA is TGTGCCAGCAGTTACCGTAACCGGGCCACAGATACGCAGTATTTT. Translated, it gives CASSYRNRATDTQYF.

The CDR3 reads CASYPGDSGANVLTF. The DNA for the CDR3 is TGTGCCAGTTATCCAGGGGACTCTGGGGCCAACGTCCTGACTTTC. The chain has TRBV28 and TRBJ2-6, with D possibly matching TRBD1 (6 bases). Germline CDR1 is MDHEN and CDR2 is SYDVKM. Trimming cost V 9 bases and J 0 bases, with 12 bases left between them. The CDR3 length is 15 residues.

The rearrangement uses TRBV7-2 and TRBJ2-2, with D perhaps TRBD2 (5 bases). Germline V CDR1 and CDR2: SGHTA, FQGNSA. The V end was cut by 1 base, the J end by 5 bases, with 14 bases between. CDR3 length: 16 amino acids. The CDR3 DNA follows: TGTGCCAGCAGCTTAGACGTTACCACTAGAACCGGGGAGCTGTTTTTT. This sequence encodes CASSLDVTTRTGELFF. Full variable domain (remainder filled in from reference TRBV7-2 and TRBJ2-2): GAGVSQSPSNKVTEKGKDVELRCDPISGHTALYWYRQSLGQGLEFLIYFQGNSAPDKSGLPSDRFSAERTGGSVSTLTIQRTQQEDSAVYLCASSLDVTTRTGELFFGEGSRLTVL.

The chain is built from TRBV5-1 and TRBJ2-5, with D perhaps TRBD2 (5 bases). Germline loops: CDR1 SGHRS, CDR2 YFSETQ. Trimming stripped 0 bases from V and 5 bases from J, with 20 bases between. The CDR3 consists of 17 residues. The chain's CDR3 is CASSLGWVGGEMETQYF. The CDR3 DNA is TGCGCCAGCAGCTTGGGATGGGTAGGAGGAGAGATGGAGACCCAGTACTTC.

In this sample, this clone turned up once. This sequence joins TRBV19 and TRBJ2-7; 7 bases agree with TRBD1. Germline CDR1 LNHDA, CDR2 SQIVND (reference sequence). CDR3 length equals 15 residues. Trimming cost V 5 bases and J 2 bases; bases outside gene matches: 9. This chain's CDR3 is CASSWGTGDPYEQYF. CDR3 DNA: TGTGCCAGTAGTTGGGGTACAGGGGATCCCTACGAGCAGTACTTC.

This chain uses TRBV5-1 with TRBJ2-1; 8 bases line up with TRBD2. Germline CDR1 SGHRS, CDR2 YFSETQ. The J segment lost 7 bases and the V segment lost 4 bases, leaving 4 bases of the junction unmatched. The CDR3 has 13 residues. Here the CDR3 reads CASSPGGANEQFF. CDR3 DNA: TGCGCCAGCAGCCCCGGGGGGGCGAATGAGCAGTTCTTC.

The V and J genes are TRBV18 and TRBJ1-1; D is unresolved. The CDR3 has 15 residues. Germline CDR1 is KGHSH and CDR2 is LQKENI. Trimming stripped 5 bases from V and 1 base from J, with 14 bases between. In DNA, the CDR3 is TGTGCCAGCTCAACCCTGCTACAAAAGAACACTGAAGCTTTCTTT. As protein: CASSTLLQKNTEAFF.

The V and J genes are TRBV19 and TRBJ2-1; D assignment may be TRBD1 or TRBD2 (6 bases each). The CDR3 spans 16 residues. The germline CDR1 and CDR2 sequences are LNHDA and SQIVND (reference sequence). The germline V and J ends were trimmed by 6 bases and 5 bases, with 20 bases remaining between them. CDR3 loop: CASSAGWQGNHNEQFF. DNA for the CDR3: TGTGCCAGTAGCGCGGGGTGGCAGGGGAACCACAATGAGCAGTTCTTC.

The table lists this clone with a count of one. The chain carries TRBV11-2 and TRBJ1-2; no clear D. CDR3 length equals 12 residues. Germline V gene lookup returns CDR1 SGHAT and CDR2 FQNNGV. V dropped 5 bases and J dropped 4 bases, with 8 bases sitting between them. The CDR3 is CASSPLGYGYTF. The CDR3 coding sequence is TGTGCCAGCAGCCCCCTGGGCTATGGCTACACCTTC.

The V call is TRBV7-2, the J call TRBJ1-2; unclear D gene. V was pared by 5 bases and J by 3 bases, with 13 bases between. The CDR3 spans 14 residues. Germline V gene sequence: CDR1 SGHTA, CDR2 FQGNSA. In DNA form, the CDR3 reads TGTGCCAGCAGCCAATCACCAGGAGACTATGGCTACACCTTC. Its protein is CASSQSPGDYGYTF.

This CDR3 is CASSRTRISTYEQYF. DNA for the CDR3: TGTGCCAGCAGTAGGACTAGAATCTCTACCTACGAGCAGTACTTC. The J gene is TRBJ2-7, the V gene TRBV6-5, with TRBD2 identical over 7 bases. The germline V gene encodes CDR1 MNHEY and CDR2 SVGAGI. With V trimmed by 5 bases and J by 2 bases, 9 bases remained unmatched. The CDR3 contains 15 residues.

The J gene is TRBJ1-3, the V gene TRBV6-5, with 9 bases fitting TRBD1. After removal of 7 bases from V and 4 bases from J, the junction contained 8 bases not matched to a gene. Germline V CDR1 and CDR2: MNHEY, SVGAGI. The length of the CDR3 is 15 residues. The CDR3 DNA reads TGTGCCAGCAAGTACCGGGACAGGGACGGAAACACCATATATTTT. This sequence encodes CASKYRDRDGNTIYF.

The CDR3 sequence is CASMSGGSETGELFF. The CDR3 nucleotides read TGTGCCAGTATGTCAGGGGGCTCAGAGACCGGGGAGCTGTTTTTT. The chain combines TRBV2 with TRBJ2-2, with 8 bases matching TRBD1. V shed 9 bases and J 5 bases; nucleotides not matched to a gene: 11. CDR3 length: 15 amino acids. In germline, CDR1 is SNHLY, CDR2 FYNNEI.

Notes on this clone: At one of its ends the junction is not consistent with the germline gene, which may arise from a read error. The V and J genes are TRBV6-6 and TRBJ2-7; D is unclear. Germline V lookup: CDR1 MNHNY, CDR2 SVGAGI (reference sequence). The CDR3 extends over 14 amino acids. DNA of the CDR3: TGTGCCAGCAGCTACTCACCACTCGAGTACGAGCAGTACTTC. It translates to CASSYSPLEYEQYF.

V and J are TRBV6-2 or TRBV6-3 and TRBJ2-5, with D possibly being TRBD2 (5 bases). The length of the CDR3 is 13 residues. Germline CDR1 and CDR2: MNHEY and SVGEGT. V was shortened by 5 bases and J by 5 bases, with 12 bases between the two germline ends. The CDR3 sequence: CASSLTRRETQYF. The CDR3 nucleotides are TGTGCCAGCAGTCTAACTAGGAGGGAGACCCAGTACTTC.

The chain is built from TRBV3-1 (or the pseudogene TRBV3-2) and TRBJ2-3, with 11 bases matching TRBD1. Germline V gene data show CDR1 as LGHDT and CDR2 as YNNKEL (reference sequence). The CDR3 spans 19 residues. V dropped 0 bases and J dropped 5; count of bases not matched to a gene: 13. The CDR3: CASSQDPAVMDRGQDTQYF. The CDR3 DNA is TGTGCCAGCAGCCAAGATCCTGCCGTGATGGACAGGGGGCAAGATACGCAGTATTTT.

The V and J genes are TRBV4-3 and TRBJ2-3; D remains ambiguous. V was trimmed by 0 bases and J by 7 bases, leaving 14 bases between them. Germline V gene data show CDR1 as LGHNA and CDR2 as YSLEER. The CDR3 spans 15 residues. CDR3 region: CASSQEIGASHTQYF. The CDR3 region has the DNA TGCGCCAGCAGCCAAGAAATCGGAGCCTCGCATACGCAGTATTTT.